The next 20 T cell receptor beta chains were all read from a single sample in a study of beta chain features in type 1 diabetes. The antigens of these receptors remain unknown. Expressed TCRB transcripts were sequenced, since all the RNA that had been isolated was reverse transcribed. Assay used: immunoSEQ multiplex PCR; TCRdb lists only in-frame clones, some missing. The sample lists over 300,000 clones, roughly a tenth occurring once. Broader study findings: Type 1 diabetes patients had moderately but significantly shorter TCRB CDR3s in all four CD4+ subsets.

The sequenced material came from central memory CD4+ T cells from blood. The receptor source for this set is a man aged 30 to 45 with type 1 diabetes.

This clone was seen a handful of times. The chain employs TRBV7-9 and TRBJ1-3, with no clear D. Germline values: CDR1 SEHNR, CDR2 FQNEAQ (reference sequence). Trimming removed 5 bases from V and 4 bases from J, with 12 bases in between. This CDR3 is 14 amino acids long. The chain's CDR3 is CASSPQGSGNTIYF. The CDR3 bases are TGTGCCAGCAGCCCCCAAGGATCAGGAAACACCATATATTTT.

The chain links TRBV30 to TRBJ1-5; 7 positions agree with TRBD1. The CDR3 consists of 13 residues. The V gene end was trimmed by 4 bases and the J gene end by 2 bases; junction bases not matched to a gene: 2. Germline V CDR1 and CDR2: GTSNPN, SVGIG (reference sequence). The CDR3 DNA follows: TGTGCCTGGAACAGGGGAGGCAATCAGCCCCAGCATTTT. This gives the protein CAWNRGGNQPQHF.

The rearrangement links TRBV5-4 to TRBJ2-1, with 9 positions matching TRBD2. Trimming removed 0 bases from V and 3 bases from J; junction bases left unmatched: 16. From germline, CDR1 is SGHNT and CDR2 YYREEE (reference sequence). This CDR3 spans 20 amino acids. In DNA, the CDR3 is TGTGCCAGCAGCTTGGATCCAGGGAGGTTTAGCGGGGGCCGCTACAATGAGCAGTTCTTC. Encoded protein: CASSLDPGRFSGGRYNEQFF.

This chain connects TRBV7-9 to TRBJ1-1, with D perhaps matching TRBD1 (6 bases). Between the trimmed V and J ends, which lost 3 bases and 7 bases, there was a span of 12 bases. The CDR3 is 13 amino acids. Germline CDR1 is SEHNR and CDR2 is FQNEAQ (reference sequence). CDR3 sequence reads: CASSFKGGLEAFF. CDR3 coding DNA: TGTGCCAGCAGCTTTAAAGGGGGACTTGAAGCTTTCTTT.

The CDR3 region is CASSQDFSLAGGHSTDTQYF. CDR3 in DNA: TGCGCCAGCAGCCAAGATTTTTCGCTAGCGGGGGGACATAGCACAGATACGCAGTATTTT. This chain joins TRBV4-3 and TRBJ2-3; TRBD2 aligns across 11 bases. The V segment lost 0 bases and the J segment 0 bases; nucleotides outside the gene matches: 11. Germline loops: CDR1 LGHNA, CDR2 YSLEER. The CDR3 length is 20 residues.

The V call is TRBV6-6, the J call TRBJ2-2, with no clear D. CDR3 size: 15 residues. With 0 bases removed from V and 6 bases from J, the gap between germline ends came to 11 bases. The germline gives CDR1 MNHNY, CDR2 SVGAGI (reference sequence). The CDR3 DNA follows: TGTGCCAGCAGTTACTCCGGAAAGACCCCCGGGGAGCTGTTTTTT. Translation gives CASSYSGKTPGELFF.

The chain joins TRBV9 to TRBJ2-3; D tentatively reads TRBD1 or TRBD2 (6 bases each). The germline V gene encodes CDR1 SGDLS and CDR2 YYNGEE. The ends were cut back, 5 bases at V and 1 base at J, with 26 bases in the middle. The CDR3 extends over 19 amino acids. The CDR3 loop is CASSLEPSSGAGGTDTQYF. CDR3 nucleotide sequence: TGTGCCAGCAGTCTCGAACCCTCCTCGGGGGCAGGAGGCACAGATACGCAGTATTTT.

The table lists this clone with a few counts. V usage is TRBV6-5 and J usage is TRBJ2-2; D not resolved. This CDR3 region has 15 residues. The V gene's germline CDR1 is MNHEY and CDR2 SVGAGI. V lost 2 bases to trimming and J lost 9 bases, with 16 bases between them. CDR3 sequence: CASSYRGKGDRELFF. The CDR3 DNA is TGTGCCAGCAGTTACCGAGGCAAGGGTGACCGGGAGCTGTTTTTT.

This clone was seen a few times. V gene TRBV5-1 combines with J gene TRBJ2-7, with D tentatively TRBD1 or TRBD2 (5 bases each). The CDR3 loop spans 13 amino acids. Per germline, CDR1 SGHRS and CDR2 YFSETQ. V shed 0 bases and J shed 4 bases, with 8 bases lying between them. In DNA, the CDR3 is TGCGCCAGCAGCTTGGCAGAGGGGTACGAGCAGTACTTC. Protein: CASSLAEGYEQYF. The whole variable domain, remainder taken from reference TRBV5-1 and TRBJ2-7, is KAGVTQTPRYLIKTRGQQVTLSCSPISGHRSVSWYQQTPGQGLQFLFEYFSETQRNKGNFPGRFSGRQFSNSRSEMNVSTLELGDSALYLCASSLAEGYEQYFGPGTRLTVT.

The chain combines TRBV9 with TRBJ1-2; a weak D match, TRBD1 (5 bases). CDR1 is SGDLS, CDR2 YYNGEE, per germline. V lost 0 bases to trimming and J lost 4 bases, with 13 bases between them. This CDR3 has 15 amino acids. In DNA, the CDR3 is TGTGCCAGCAGCGTAGCGGGGCAGGGCGGCTATGGCTACACCTTC. This translates into CASSVAGQGGYGYTF.

This chain uses TRBV6-5 with TRBJ1-1; 9 positions agree with TRBD1. V shed 6 bases, J shed 4 bases, and the junction held 6 bases outside the gene matches. This CDR3 has 14 residues. Looked up from germline, CDR1 is MNHEY and CDR2 is SVGAGI. This chain's CDR3 is CASSRDRVVTEAFF. In DNA form, the CDR3 reads TGTGCCAGCAGCCGGGACAGGGTGGTCACTGAAGCTTTCTTT.

This chain connects TRBV5-1 to TRBJ1-1; 7 nucleotides agree with TRBD1. CDR3 length: 14 amino acids. The V segment lost 0 bases and the J segment 4 bases; nucleotides outside the gene matches: 3. The V gene's germline CDR1 is SGHRS and CDR2 YFSETQ. The CDR3 nucleotides read TGCGCCAGCAGCTTGGCCGCAGGGGGCACTGAAGCTTTCTTT. This gives the protein CASSLAAGGTEAFF.

The chain joins TRBV9 to TRBJ2-1, with 11 nucleotides matching TRBD2. The trim removed 4 bases at V and 9 bases at J, leaving 12 bases unmatched. The CDR3 is made up of 16 amino acids. Germline V lookup: CDR1 SGDLS, CDR2 YYNGEE. For the CDR3, the DNA is TGTGCCAGCAGCCCGGAGGTAGCGGGGGGGCCTGGTGAGCAGTTCTTC. This codes for CASSPEVAGGPGEQFF.

The chain carries TRBV18 and TRBJ2-7; possible D gene TRBD2, 5 bases. Germline V lookup: CDR1 KGHSH, CDR2 LQKENI. V gave up 0 bases and J gave up 7 bases, with 10 bases separating them. The CDR3 runs to 13 residues. The CDR3 DNA sequence: TGTGCCAGCTCACCACCGACGGGAAATGAGCAGTACTTC. Translating it yields CASSPPTGNEQYF.

This rearrangement joins TRBV10-3 to TRBJ1-4; D gene unclear. The CDR3 runs 15 residues. V lost 3 bases and J lost 0, with 8 bases in between. Germline-derived CDR1 and CDR2 are ENHRY and SYGVKD. The DNA of the CDR3 is TGTGCCATCAGTGATGGGAGTGCAACTAATGAAAAACTGTTTTTT. Its translation is CAISDGSATNEKLFF.

This clone was found many times. The rearrangement uses TRBV11-2 and TRBJ2-7; TRBD1 aligns across 8 bases. V was pared by 5 bases and J by 3 bases, with 9 bases of the junction left unmatched. From germline, CDR1 is SGHAT and CDR2 FQNNGV. The CDR3 length is 15 residues. CDR3 bases: TGTGCCAGCAGCCCGCGGACAGGGACTTTCTACGAGCAGTACTTC. Amino acids: CASSPRTGTFYEQYF.

A remark on this clone: It may be a read error: a sequence one base away is much more abundant. V usage is TRBV6-6 and J usage is TRBJ1-1, with D unresolved. The CDR3 length is 13 residues. The V gene's germline CDR1 is MNHNY and CDR2 SVGAGI (reference sequence). V shed 0 bases and J shed 1 base, with 3 bases lying between them. CDR3 bases: TGTGCCAGCAGTTACTCGAAGAACACTGAAGCTTTCTTT. Translated, it gives CASSYSKNTEAFF.

The V and J genes are TRBV5-4 and TRBJ2-3, with a tentative D call TRBD2 (7 bases). This CDR3 region has 14 residues. Looked up from germline, CDR1 is SGHNT and CDR2 is YYREEE (reference sequence). The V and J ends lost 4 bases and 6 bases respectively, with 15 bases between them. In DNA form, the CDR3 reads TGTGCCAGCAGCCCGGGGGGCCAATTTGATACGCAGTATTTT. Its protein product is CASSPGGQFDTQYF.

This clone was seen just once. The V gene is TRBV28, the J gene TRBJ1-1; a possible D gene is TRBD1 (6 bases). Germline V lookup: CDR1 MDHEN, CDR2 SYDVKM. This CDR3 spans 15 amino acids. V was clipped by 2 bases and J by 1 base, with 11 bases between them. The CDR3 DNA reads as TGTGCCAGCAGTTTAGGGGGCAATAGGAACACTGAAGCTTTCTTT. This translates into CASSLGGNRNTEAFF.

The genes are TRBV9 and TRBJ2-1, with 8 bases aligning to TRBD1. Germline trimming cut 0 bases from V and 7 bases from J; bases unmatched to any gene: 12. Germline CDR1 is SGDLS and CDR2 is YYNGEE. The CDR3 sequence is 17 residues long. The CDR3 DNA reads TGTGCCAGCAGCGTAGGGGCGGACAGGGCGTTTAGGAATGAGCAGTTCTTC. Its protein product is CASSVGADRAFRNEQFF. Drawing the rest from reference TRBV9 and TRBJ2-1, the complete variable domain is DSGVTQTPKHLITATGQRVTLRCSPRSGDLSVYWYQQSLDQGLQFLIQYYNGEERAKGNILERFSAQQFPDLHSELNLSSLELGDSALYFCASSVGADRAFRNEQFFGPGTRLTVL.